These 19 T cell receptor beta chains originate from one sample sequenced in a study of early T cells in non-severe SARS-CoV-2 infection. TCRdb used MiXCR to reprocess the 5' RACE reads, holding one entry per CDR3 protein. This table has about 60,000 distinct CDR3 sequences, approximately 10% appearing once. The input for sequencing was whole blood, taken at baseline. All receptors derive from an adult who was a healthcare worker with PCR-confirmed SARS-CoV-2 infection or an uninfected control (not recorded which).

V usage is TRBV6-2 or TRBV6-3 and J usage is TRBJ2-4, with a possible D match to TRBD2 (5 bases). The CDR3 is 15 residues long. Trimming shortened V by 6 bases and J by 3 bases, and 15 bases separated the two germline ends. Germline values: CDR1 MNHEY, CDR2 SVGEGT. The CDR3 sequence: CASRNQDLVKNIQYF. The DNA for the CDR3 is TGTGCCAGCAGGAACCAGGACTTGGTCAAAAACATTCAGTACTTC.

This clonotype was observed a few times. The V gene is TRBV3-1, the J gene TRBJ2-5; no reliable D call. The germline gives CDR1 LGHDT, CDR2 YNNKEL (reference sequence). V shed 0 bases and J shed 0 bases, with 11 bases lying between them. CDR3 length: 16 residues. The CDR3 protein is CASSQERRIYQETQYF. CDR3 coding DNA: TGTGCCAGCAGCCAAGAACGCCGAATTTACCAAGAGACCCAGTACTTC.

In this sample, this clonotype turned up a few times. The chain uses TRBV24-1 and TRBJ2-5; D not certain. The germline gives CDR1 KGHDR, CDR2 SFDVKD. The CDR3 loop spans 12 amino acids. Trimming removed 1 base at V and 5 bases at J, with 4 bases between. This chain's CDR3 is CATSDFGETQYF. The CDR3 DNA reads TGTGCCACCAGTGATTTCGGTGAGACCCAGTACTTC.

This clonotype was found a few times. The rearrangement joins TRBV28 to TRBJ2-5, with D perhaps matching TRBD1 or TRBD2 (6 bases each). Germline V gene sequence: CDR1 MDHEN, CDR2 SYDVKM. This CDR3 comprises 14 residues. V was pared by 7 bases and J by 3 bases, with 15 bases between. CDR3 DNA: TGTGCCAGCACCACTTTAGGGGGGAAAGAGACCCAGTACTTC. It is translated as CASTTLGGKETQYF.

The chain couples TRBV20-1 to TRBJ2-3, with D perhaps TRBD2 (6 bases). CDR1 is DFQATT, CDR2 SNEGSKA, per germline (reference sequence). V was clipped by 1 base and J by 0 bases, with 11 bases between them. The CDR3 sequence is 15 residues long. The CDR3 loop is CSARAGSGSTDTQYF. The CDR3 DNA reads TGCAGTGCTAGAGCGGGTAGCGGAAGCACAGATACGCAGTATTTT.

This chain joins TRBV7-9 and TRBJ1-3; 7 bases match TRBD1. Germline V gives CDR1 SEHNR, CDR2 FQNEAQ (reference sequence). This CDR3 has 15 amino acids. Trimming at V came to 6 bases and at J to 0 bases, leaving 5 bases not matched to a gene. The CDR3 bases are TGTGCCAGCAGGGGGACAGAGAGCTCTGGAAACACCATATATTTT. Translating it yields CASRGTESSGNTIYF. Looking up the rest from reference TRBV7-9 and TRBJ1-3 gives the full variable domain: DTGVSQNPRHKITKRGQNVTFRCDPISEHNRLYWYRQTLGQGPEFLTYFQNEAQLEKSRLLSDRFSAERPKGSFSTLEIQRTEQGDSAMYLCASRGTESSGNTIYFGEGSWLTVV.

The V and J genes are TRBV29-1 and TRBJ2-7; D unclear. From germline, CDR1 is SQVTM and CDR2 ANQGSEA. This CDR3 spans 15 amino acids. Trimming cost V 4 bases and J 0 bases, with 16 bases left between them. The CDR3: CSVVYRNRLSYEQYF. The CDR3 coding sequence is TGCAGCGTTGTCTATCGTAACCGTCTCTCCTACGAGCAGTACTTC.

CDR3 in amino acids: CASSPVRASGNEQFF. In DNA, the CDR3 is TGTGCCAGCAGCCCGGTGAGGGCTAGCGGAAATGAGCAGTTCTTC. The rearrangement uses TRBV7-3 and TRBJ2-1; 7 bases are a match to TRBD2. Germline CDR1 reads SGHTA; CDR2 reads FQGTGA. V was clipped by 5 bases and J by 7 bases; unmatched bases: 11. The CDR3 runs to 15 residues.

This chain joins TRBV2 and TRBJ2-1; D may be TRBD1 or TRBD2 (5 bases each). Trimming stripped 8 bases from V and 2 bases from J, with 22 bases between. CDR3 length equals 17 residues. The germline CDR1 and CDR2 sequences are SNHLY and FYNNEI. CDR3 in amino acids: CASPAVVGTPPYNEQFF. The CDR3 DNA reads TGTGCCAGCCCTGCCGTAGTCGGGACCCCCCCCTACAATGAGCAGTTCTTC.

The rearrangement links TRBV6-4 to TRBJ2-1; 9 bases align to TRBD2. The CDR3 is 13 residues long. After removal of 2 bases from V and 9 bases from J, the junction contained 2 bases not matched to a gene. Germline values: CDR1 MRHNA, CDR2 SNTAGT. CDR3 in DNA: TGTGCCAGCAGTGACGCGGGGGGGCTTGAGCAGTTCTTC. Its protein is CASSDAGGLEQFF.

The table lists this clonotype with many counts. The DNA for the CDR3 is TGTGCCACCAGCAGAGAGAATATTGGGGCCGAGCAGTACTTC. It specifies CATSRENIGAEQYF. The chain has TRBV15 and TRBJ2-7; D possibly corresponds to TRBD1 (5 bases). V was trimmed by 0 bases and J by 6 bases, leaving 12 bases between them. There are 14 residues in the CDR3. CDR1 is LNHNV and CDR2 is YYDKDF in the germline V gene (reference sequence).

This clonotype was counted between two and nine times. V is TRBV12-3 or TRBV12-4 and J is TRBJ1-6, with TRBD1 matching over 11 bases. The CDR3 is 14 residues long. J gave up 8 bases and V 6 bases, and 3 bases lay outside the gene matches. The CDR3 sequence: CASRGTGGYSPLHF. The CDR3 DNA is TGTGCCAGCAGGGGGACAGGGGGTTATTCACCCCTCCACTTT.

This clonotype was recorded a few times. The chain combines TRBV4-3 with TRBJ1-2; D is possibly TRBD1 (6 bases). The V end was cut by 2 bases, the J end by 4 bases, with 11 bases between. The CDR3 runs to 14 residues. Germline loops: CDR1 LGHNA, CDR2 YSLEER. The CDR3: CASSQTGTAYGYTF. The DNA of the CDR3 is TGCGCCAGCAGCCAAACAGGGACTGCCTATGGCTACACCTTC.

This chain links TRBV7-2 with TRBJ2-7; no definite D call. Per germline, CDR1 SGHTA and CDR2 FQGNSA. The V gene lost 6 bases and the J gene lost 4 bases, with 13 bases spanning the gap. CDR3 length: 13 residues. CDR3 coding DNA: TGTGCCAGCAGTTCTTATCCTGGGTACGAGCAGTACTTC. Its translation: CASSSYPGYEQYF.

The chain joins TRBV10-2 to TRBJ1-1; no definite D call. The CDR3 totals 12 residues. The germline V and J ends were trimmed by 7 bases and 1 base, with 7 bases remaining between them. Germline assignment: CDR1 WSHSY and CDR2 SAAADI. The CDR3 is CASMSGNTEAFF. CDR3 in DNA: TGCGCCAGCATGTCGGGGAACACTGAAGCTTTCTTT.

In this sample, this clonotype turned up many times. The J gene is TRBJ1-2, the V gene TRBV29-1, with 9 bases matching TRBD1. Germline-derived CDR1 and CDR2 are SQVTM and ANQGSEA. The CDR3 loop spans 16 amino acids. The junction had 14 bases not matched to a gene; V was cut back by 4 bases and J by 5 bases. CDR3 sequence reads: CSVGEPGQGLSYGYTF. The CDR3 DNA is TGCAGCGTTGGGGAACCGGGACAGGGCCTTTCGTATGGCTACACCTTC.

This clonotype was detected a few times. The gene calls are TRBV7-6 and TRBJ1-2, with TRBD1 identical over 8 bases. This CDR3 is built from 16 residues. The germline V gene encodes CDR1 SGHVS and CDR2 FNYEAQ. The J segment lost 4 bases and the V segment lost 1 base, leaving 8 bases of the junction unmatched. The CDR3 spells CASSLDVGQASYGYTF. CDR3 nucleotide sequence: TGTGCCAGCAGCTTAGATGTGGGACAGGCATCCTATGGCTACACCTTC.

This clonotype occurred many times. The chain recombines TRBV28 with TRBJ1-6; no clear D. The CDR3 length is 14 residues. Trimming cost V 6 bases and J 9 bases, with 15 bases left between them. Germline V lookup: CDR1 MDHEN, CDR2 SYDVKM. The CDR3 loop is CASRAGRAGSPLHF. The CDR3 DNA reads TGTGCCAGCAGGGCCGGACGGGCGGGTTCACCCCTCCACTTT.

This clonotype was found a few times. The chain recombines TRBV12-3 or TRBV12-4 with TRBJ1-1; D is unresolved. The length of the CDR3 is 12 residues. Between the trimmed V and J ends, which lost 2 bases and 3 bases, there was a span of 4 bases. The CDR3 sequence is CASSLLYTEAFF. DNA for the CDR3: TGTGCCAGCAGTTTACTGTACACTGAAGCTTTCTTT.